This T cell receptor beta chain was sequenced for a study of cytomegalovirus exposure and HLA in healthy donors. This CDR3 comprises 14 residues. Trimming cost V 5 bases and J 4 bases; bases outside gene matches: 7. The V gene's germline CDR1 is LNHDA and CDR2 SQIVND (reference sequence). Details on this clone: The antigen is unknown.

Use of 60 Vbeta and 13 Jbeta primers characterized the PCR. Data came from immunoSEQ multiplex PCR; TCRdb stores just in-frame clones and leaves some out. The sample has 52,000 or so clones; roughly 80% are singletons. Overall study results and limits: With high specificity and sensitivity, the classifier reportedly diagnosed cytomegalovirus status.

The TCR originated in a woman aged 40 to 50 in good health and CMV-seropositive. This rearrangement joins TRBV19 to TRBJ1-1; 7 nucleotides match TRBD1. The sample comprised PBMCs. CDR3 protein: CASSGGQISTEAFF. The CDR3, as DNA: TGTGCCAGTAGTGGGGGACAGATTTCCACTGAAGCTTTCTTT.